These 26 T cell receptor beta chains came from one sample sequenced in a study of CD4+ T cells in melanoma. Using immunoSEQ multiplex PCR, the repertoire was profiled, and TCRdb retains in-frame clones only, with some absent. The table shows about 11,000 clones, with roughly two thirds occurring only once. The source material was cells from a culture (not recorded whether cultured in vitro). These TCRs come from a human donor with melanoma.

This clone was found a few times. The CDR3 region has the DNA TGTGCCAGTAGTATCTCGGGGGTGGCCGGGGAGCTGTTTTTT. Amino acids: CASSISGVAGELFF. The rearrangement links TRBV19 to TRBJ2-2, with a weak D call TRBD2 (6 bases). The germline gives CDR1 LNHDA, CDR2 SQIVND (reference sequence). V was shortened by 3 bases and J by 6 bases, with 11 bases between the two germline ends. There are 14 residues in the CDR3.

This chain connects TRBV2 to TRBJ2-2; D is uncertain. Deletions cut 11 bases from V and 9 bases from J, with 13 bases between. The CDR3 covers 11 residues. The V gene's germline CDR1 is SNHLY and CDR2 FYNNEI. The CDR3 region is CAASRSRELFF. CDR3 sequence (DNA): TGTGCCGCAAGCAGGTCCCGGGAGCTGTTTTTT.

This sequence joins TRBV7-8 and TRBJ2-2; D unresolved. Trimming took 3 bases from V and 7 from J, leaving 6 bases between them. The CDR3 sequence is 12 residues long. Germline V gene data show CDR1 as SGHVS and CDR2 as FQNEAQ. CDR3 coding DNA: TGTGCCAGCAGCTTTTACGTCGGGGAGCTGTTTTTT. It translates to CASSFYVGELFF.

This clone was detected only a few times. The V gene is TRBV13, the J gene TRBJ1-3, with D uncertain. Per the germline V gene, CDR1 is PRHDT and CDR2 is FYEKMQ (reference sequence). The CDR3 is 13 residues long. V was clipped by 5 bases and J by 4 bases, with 9 bases between them. CDR3 sequence: CASSRERGNTIYF. As DNA, the CDR3 is TGTGCCAGCAGCCGGGAGAGAGGAAACACCATATATTTT.

V usage is TRBV5-6 and J usage is TRBJ2-5, with TRBD2 as a possible D gene (5 bases). CDR3 length: 13 residues. Deletions cut 2 bases from V and 5 bases from J, with 10 bases between. The germline CDR1 and CDR2 sequences are SGHDT and YYEEEE. CDR3 residues: CASSFLAGETQYF. Written as DNA, the CDR3 is TGTGCCAGCAGCTTCCTAGCCGGGGAGACCCAGTACTTC.

The chain has TRBV7-9 and TRBJ2-1, with 13 bases aligning to TRBD2. The germline CDR1 and CDR2 sequences are SEHNR and FQNEAQ (reference sequence). The CDR3 loop spans 18 amino acids. After removal of 0 bases from V and 7 bases from J, the junction contained 9 bases not matched to a gene. CDR3 DNA: TGTGCCAGCAGCTTAGCAGTCCCGACTAGCGGGGGGAAGAATGAGCAGTTCTTC. This translates into CASSLAVPTSGGKNEQFF.

The chain employs TRBV30 and TRBJ2-2; D is uncertain. CDR3 length equals 15 residues. Germline V CDR1 and CDR2: GTSNPN, SVGIG (reference sequence). Trimming cost V 0 bases and J 5 bases, with 13 bases left between them. The DNA of the CDR3 is TGTGCCTGGAGTGTACCGTCTAGGGATACCGGGGAGCTGTTTTTT. Amino acid sequence: CAWSVPSRDTGELFF.

The J gene is TRBJ1-5, the V gene TRBV6-1, with D perhaps matching TRBD1 (5 bases). V lost 2 bases, J lost 7 bases, and 12 bases lay in between. The germline V gene encodes CDR1 MNHNS and CDR2 SASEGT. This CDR3 comprises 14 residues. CDR3 residues: CASSEKSQGQPQHF. The CDR3 DNA follows: TGTGCCAGCAGTGAAAAGAGTCAGGGACAGCCCCAGCATTTT.

Details on this clone: The same CDR3 arises from other DNA sequences in this sample as well. The chain combines TRBV28 with TRBJ1-2; D gene ambiguous. The germline CDR1 and CDR2 sequences are MDHEN and SYDVKM. Trimming left V 2 bases short and J 5 bases short, with 6 bases between. The CDR3 is made up of 12 amino acids. CDR3 in DNA: TGTGCCAGCAGTTTAAGATTATATGGCTACACCTTC. Residues: CASSLRLYGYTF.

This chain links TRBV7-3 with TRBJ1-4; D might be TRBD1 (6 bases). In germline, CDR1 is SGHTA, CDR2 FQGTGA. The CDR3 totals 13 residues. V dropped 4 bases and J dropped 8 bases, with 11 bases sitting between them. This chain's CDR3 is CASSSGRGEKLFF. In nucleotides, the CDR3 is TGTGCCAGCAGCTCAGGGAGGGGGGAAAAACTGTTTTTT.

V usage is TRBV18 and J usage is TRBJ2-7; D is unclear. CDR3 length: 14 amino acids. V was clipped by 6 bases and J by 0 bases, with 12 bases between them. Germline CDR1 is KGHSH and CDR2 is LQKENI. The CDR3 loop is CASSETFYSYEQYF. The DNA of the CDR3 is TGTGCCAGCTCCGAGACATTCTACTCCTACGAGCAGTACTTC. Based on the CDR3 plus reference TRBV18 and TRBJ2-7, the full variable domain is NAGVMQNPRHLVRRRGQEARLRCSPMKGHSHVYWYRQLPEEGLKFMVYLQKENIIDESGMPKERFSAEFPKEGPSILRIQQVVRGDSAAYFCASSETFYSYEQYFGPGTRLTVT.

The chain has TRBV5-8 and TRBJ1-4; D is ambiguous. The CDR3 sequence is 14 residues long. Deletions cut 2 bases from V and 1 base from J, with 6 bases between. Germline CDR1 reads SGHTS; CDR2 reads YDEGEE. CDR3 region: CASSLLVTNEKLFF. The CDR3 coding sequence is TGTGCCAGCAGCTTATTGGTAACTAATGAAAAACTGTTTTTT.

The CDR3 sequence is CASSLRSGSSYEQYF. The CDR3, as DNA: TGTGCCAGCAGCTTAAGATCTGGGAGCTCCTACGAGCAGTACTTC. This rearrangement joins TRBV7-3 to TRBJ2-7, with D perhaps TRBD2 (5 bases). There are 15 residues in the CDR3. Germline V gives CDR1 SGHTA, CDR2 FQGTGA. Trimming removed 1 base from V and 0 bases from J, with 10 bases in between.

The chain employs TRBV4-2 and TRBJ2-5; D not certain. The CDR3 is 15 residues long. The ends were cut back, 0 bases at V and 4 bases at J, with 12 bases in the middle. Germline lookup yields CDR1 LGHNA and CDR2 YNFKEQ. The DNA of the CDR3 is TGTGCCAGCAGCCAAGAAGGGCAGTCCGTAGAGACCCAGTACTTC. Its protein is CASSQEGQSVETQYF.

The chain employs TRBV18 and TRBJ2-5; the D gene is possibly TRBD2 (5 bases). V was pared by 2 bases and J by 2 bases, with 12 bases between. Germline V gene data show CDR1 as KGHSH and CDR2 as LQKENI. The CDR3 loop spans 15 amino acids. The CDR3 protein is CASSPLAGPQETQYF. The CDR3 nucleotides read TGTGCCAGCTCACCATTGGCGGGCCCACAAGAGACCCAGTACTTC.

In this sample, this clone turned up once. The V gene is TRBV6-5, the J gene TRBJ1-2, with TRBD1 matching 8 bases. The length of the CDR3 is 14 residues. The germline gives CDR1 MNHEY, CDR2 SVGAGI. The trim removed 2 bases at V and 8 bases at J, leaving 7 bases unmatched. As DNA, the CDR3 is TGTGCCAGCAGTTACGATAGGACAGGGAACGGCTACACCTTC. The encoded protein is CASSYDRTGNGYTF.

The chain uses TRBV7-2 and TRBJ2-3; possibly TRBD2 for D (5 bases). The length of the CDR3 is 14 residues. Trimming stripped 4 bases from V and 6 bases from J, with 14 bases between. Germline V gene data show CDR1 as SGHTA and CDR2 as FQGNSA. The CDR3 here is CASSSLGGWDTQYF. The CDR3 DNA follows: TGTGCCAGCAGCTCCCTGGGCGGGTGGGATACGCAGTATTTT.

The rearrangement links TRBV10-3 to TRBJ2-1, with unresolved D. The CDR3 is 15 amino acids. The germline CDR1 and CDR2 sequences are ENHRY and SYGVKD. V shed 4 bases and J shed 0 bases, with 10 bases lying between them. The CDR3, as DNA: TGTGCCATCAGTGGGGGTCCCTACTCCTACAATGAGCAGTTCTTC. It codes for CAISGGPYSYNEQFF.

Notes on this clone: Other DNA variants within this sample encode the same CDR3. The V and J genes are TRBV7-2 and TRBJ2-2; TRBD2 matches at 13 bases. Looked up from germline, CDR1 is SGHTA and CDR2 is FQGNSA. The CDR3 covers 16 residues. Unmatched junction bases numbered 3, after V lost 4 bases and J lost 4 bases. CDR3: CASSSGLAGPTGELFF. DNA for the CDR3: TGTGCCAGCAGCTCGGGACTAGCGGGGCCCACCGGGGAGCTGTTTTTT.

This clone came up once. The gene calls are TRBV5-6 and TRBJ2-5; a possible D gene is TRBD1 (5 bases). The CDR3 loop spans 17 amino acids. CDR1 SGHDT and CDR2 YYEEEE come from the germline V gene. V was trimmed by 1 base and J by 3 bases, leaving 19 bases between them. CDR3 bases: TGTGCCAGCAGCTTGAAGACAGCTACAGAAAAGGAAGAGACCCAGTACTTC. Amino acids: CASSLKTATEKEETQYF.

This clone was seen a handful of times. The chain uses TRBV2 and TRBJ1-5; 8 nucleotides align to TRBD1. CDR3 length: 14 residues. J gave up 6 bases and V 8 bases, and 9 bases lay outside the gene matches. Germline loops: CDR1 SNHLY, CDR2 FYNNEI. The CDR3, as DNA: TGTGCCAGCGACGGACAGGGCACACCTCAGCCCCAGCATTTT. It translates to CASDGQGTPQPQHF.

The gene calls are TRBV7-9 and TRBJ1-6, with a tentative D call TRBD1 (6 bases). This CDR3 contains 16 residues. V was cut by 5 bases and J by 4 bases, with 15 bases left in between. Germline CDR1 SEHNR, CDR2 FQNEAQ (reference sequence). The CDR3 spells CASSIFRGTYNSPLHF. In nucleotides, the CDR3 is TGTGCCAGCAGCATATTCAGGGGTACATATAATTCACCCCTCCACTTT.

The V and J genes are TRBV5-1 and TRBJ1-3; a possible D gene is TRBD1 (6 bases). Per germline, CDR1 SGHRS and CDR2 YFSETQ. This CDR3 is built from 16 residues. Trimming shortened V by 4 bases and J by 3 bases, and 17 bases separated the two germline ends. The CDR3 DNA follows: TGCGCCAGCAGCAATGCGGGCGGGACAAATGGAAACACCATATATTTT. It yields the protein CASSNAGGTNGNTIYF.

The gene calls are TRBV15 and TRBJ1-2, with 7 bases lining up with TRBD1. V dropped 3 bases and J dropped 2; count of bases not matched to a gene: 3. Germline V gene sequence: CDR1 LNHNV, CDR2 YYDKDF (reference sequence). The CDR3 runs to 14 residues. As DNA, the CDR3 is TGTGCCACCAGCAGGCCGACAGGGAACTATGGCTACACCTTC. Its translation is CATSRPTGNYGYTF.

This clone was seen only once. The J gene is TRBJ2-5, the V gene TRBV2, with D perhaps being TRBD1 or TRBD2 (5 bases each). V was clipped by 3 bases and J by 6 bases, with 17 bases between them. Germline-derived CDR1 and CDR2 are SNHLY and FYNNEI. This CDR3 contains 15 residues. The DNA of the CDR3 is TGTGCCAGCAGTGACCGCTCGGGGACCGCCAAGACCCAGTACTTC. It codes for CASSDRSGTAKTQYF.

The chain links TRBV6-5 to TRBJ2-1; TRBD1 aligns across 8 bases. Trimming at V came to 5 bases and at J to 7 bases, leaving 7 bases not matched to a gene. The CDR3 contains 14 residues. The germline gives CDR1 MNHEY, CDR2 SVGAGI. The CDR3 loop is CASSLRTGTNEQFF. CDR3 DNA: TGTGCCAGCAGTCTCCGGACAGGGACGAATGAGCAGTTCTTC.